This TCR beta chain was observed in a study of identical twins. One entry per CDR3 protein results from TCRdb running MiXCR on the 5' RACE reads. The sample consists of roughly 240,000 distinct CDR3 sequences, 6% to 8% of them appearing once. Germline CDR1 LGHDT, CDR2 YNNKEL (reference sequence). CDR3 size: 15 residues. As regards this clonotype: Its cognate antigen is unknown. The junction departs from the called germline gene at one end, perhaps through a read error.

Study observations and caveats: Abundant beta clonotypes from cord blood had fewer insertions, unlike memory repertoires, which showed none.

The data also belong to a second study, concerning yellow fever vaccine responses in identical twins.

The gene calls are TRBV3-1 and TRBJ2-5; either TRBD1 or TRBD2 may supply D (5 bases each). The TCR was taken from a woman aged 18-30 years in good health. Sequenced input: CD8+ T cells sorted from blood. The CDR3 reads CASTQVRGRFGTQYF. The DNA for the CDR3 is TGTGCCAGCACCCAAGTGAGGGGTCGTTTTGGGACCCAGTACTTC.